This T cell receptor (beta chain) emerged from a study of T cell changes during pregnancy in multiple sclerosis. Sequencing was performed with immunoSEQ multiplex PCR; in TCRdb, only in-frame clones are kept and a portion is missing. Found here are 45,000 to 55,000 clones, 92% of them singletons; the top ten hold approximately 0.15%. Germline CDR1 MDHEN, CDR2 SYDVKM. With V trimmed by 5 bases and J by 3 bases, 7 bases remained unmatched. This CDR3 has 15 amino acids. This specimen consisted of CD4+ T cells from peripheral blood mononuclear cells, obtained after pregnancy. The origin of this receptor is a female donor in good health, enrolled as a control in a pregnancy study. The genes are TRBV28 and TRBJ1-3, with 7 bases aligning to TRBD1. CDR3: CASSTYRGGGNTIYF. The CDR3 DNA reads as TGTGCCAGCAGTACTTACAGGGGAGGTGGAAACACCATATATTTT.